This T cell receptor beta chain was recovered during a study of blood T cell repertoires in COVID-19. Study information: Samples representing acute and convalescent COVID-19 were sourced from the United States, Italy and Spain. PBMCs, B-cell-depleted T cells, or T cells provided the cDNA or gDNA that made up the material.

The authors' processing: The authors estimated nucleated cell counts from reference gene primer amplification. The repertoire was sequenced with immunoSEQ multiplex PCR; TCRdb's copy has only in-frame clones and lacks some. The V and J calls and clone size were taken over from that table, and D and trimming were inferred from the DNA. Of some 240,000 clones in the sample, 65% to 85% are singletons; the top ten hold about 1.5%. The sample consisted of peripheral blood. The source of this sequence is a woman aged 40 to 49 who had recovered from COVID-19.

CDR3 sequence (DNA): TGTGCCAGCTCACCCCCGGACAGGGCCCAAGAGACCCAGTACTTC. The encoded protein is CASSPPDRAQETQYF. This rearrangement joins TRBV18 to TRBJ2-5; TRBD1 matches 8 bases. The CDR3 runs to 15 residues. V was pared by 3 bases and J by 1 base, with 4 bases of the junction left unmatched. Germline CDR1 is KGHSH and CDR2 is LQKENI. The full variable domain, in which reference TRBV18 and TRBJ2-5 provide the parts outside the CDR3, is NAGVMQNPRHLVRRRGQEARLRCSPMKGHSHVYWYRQLPEEGLKFMVYLQKENIIDESGMPKERFSAEFPKEGPSILRIQQVVRGDSAAYFCASSPPDRAQETQYFGPGTRLLVL.